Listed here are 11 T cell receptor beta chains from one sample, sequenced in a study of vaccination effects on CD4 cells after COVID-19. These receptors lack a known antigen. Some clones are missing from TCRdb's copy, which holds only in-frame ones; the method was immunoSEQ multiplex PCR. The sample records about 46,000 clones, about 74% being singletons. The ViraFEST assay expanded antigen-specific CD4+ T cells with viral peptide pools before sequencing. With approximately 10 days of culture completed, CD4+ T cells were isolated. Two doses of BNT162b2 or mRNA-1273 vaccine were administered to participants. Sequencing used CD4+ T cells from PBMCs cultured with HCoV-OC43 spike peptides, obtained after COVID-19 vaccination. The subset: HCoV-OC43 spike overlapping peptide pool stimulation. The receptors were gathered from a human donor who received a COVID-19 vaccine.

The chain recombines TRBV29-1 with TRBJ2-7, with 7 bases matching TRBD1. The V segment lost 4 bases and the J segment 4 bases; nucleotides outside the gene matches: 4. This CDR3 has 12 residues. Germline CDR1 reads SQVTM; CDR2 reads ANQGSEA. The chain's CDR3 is CSVGQGGYEQYF. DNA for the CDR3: TGCAGCGTTGGACAGGGCGGGTACGAGCAGTACTTC.

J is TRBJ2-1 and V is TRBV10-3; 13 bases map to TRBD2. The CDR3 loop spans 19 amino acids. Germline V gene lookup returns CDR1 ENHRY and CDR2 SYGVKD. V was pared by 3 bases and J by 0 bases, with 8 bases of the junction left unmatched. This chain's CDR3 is CAISDRTSGSVRSYNEQFF. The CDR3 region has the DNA TGTGCCATCAGTGATCGGACTAGCGGGAGCGTCCGCTCCTACAATGAGCAGTTCTTC.

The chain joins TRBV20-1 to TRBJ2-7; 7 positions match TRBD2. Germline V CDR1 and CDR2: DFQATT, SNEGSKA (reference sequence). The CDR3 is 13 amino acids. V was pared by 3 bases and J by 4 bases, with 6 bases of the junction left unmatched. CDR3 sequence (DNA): TGCAGTGCTAGTCCGGGAGGTCGTTACGAGCAGTACTTC. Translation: CSASPGGRYEQYF.

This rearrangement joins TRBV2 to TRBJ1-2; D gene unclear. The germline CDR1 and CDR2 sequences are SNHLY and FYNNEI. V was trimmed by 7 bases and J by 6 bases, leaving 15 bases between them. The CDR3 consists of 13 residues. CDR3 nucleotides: TGTGCCAGCACCTCACGGGTGGAGGATGGCTACACCTTC. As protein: CASTSRVEDGYTF.

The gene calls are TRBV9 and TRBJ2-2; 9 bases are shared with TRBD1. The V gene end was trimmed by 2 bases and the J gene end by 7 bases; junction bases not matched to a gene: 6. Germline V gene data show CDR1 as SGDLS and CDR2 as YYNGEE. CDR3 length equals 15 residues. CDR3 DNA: TGTGCCAGCAGCGTTCCGGGACAGGGCGTCGGGGAGCTGTTTTTT. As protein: CASSVPGQGVGELFF.

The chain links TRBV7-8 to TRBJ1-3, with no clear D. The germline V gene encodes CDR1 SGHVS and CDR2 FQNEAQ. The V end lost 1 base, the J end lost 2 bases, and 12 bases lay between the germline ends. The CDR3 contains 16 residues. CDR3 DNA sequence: TGTGCCAGCAGCTTAGGGAGAGGGAGGACTGGAAACACCATATATTTT. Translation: CASSLGRGRTGNTIYF.

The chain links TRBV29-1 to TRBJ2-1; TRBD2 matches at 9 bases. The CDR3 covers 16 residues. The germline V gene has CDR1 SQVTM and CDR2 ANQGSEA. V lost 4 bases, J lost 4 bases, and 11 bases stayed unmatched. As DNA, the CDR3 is TGCAGCGTTGGGACTAGCGAGGTTAGGTCGTACAATGAGCAGTTCTTC. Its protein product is CSVGTSEVRSYNEQFF.

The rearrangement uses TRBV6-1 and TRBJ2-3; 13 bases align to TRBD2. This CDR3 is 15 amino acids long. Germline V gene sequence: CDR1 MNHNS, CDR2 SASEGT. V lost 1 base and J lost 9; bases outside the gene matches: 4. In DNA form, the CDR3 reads TGTGCCAGCAGTGAAGGTGGGACTAGCGGGGTGACGCAGTATTTT. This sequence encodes CASSEGGTSGVTQYF.

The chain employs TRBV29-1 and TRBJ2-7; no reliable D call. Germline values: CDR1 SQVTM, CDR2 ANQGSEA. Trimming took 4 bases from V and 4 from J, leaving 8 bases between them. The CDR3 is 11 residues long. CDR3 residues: CSVGKAYEQYF. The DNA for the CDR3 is TGCAGCGTTGGGAAGGCGTACGAGCAGTACTTC.

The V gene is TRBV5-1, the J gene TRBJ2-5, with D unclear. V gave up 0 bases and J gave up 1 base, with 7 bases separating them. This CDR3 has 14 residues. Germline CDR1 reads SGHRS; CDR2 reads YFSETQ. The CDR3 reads CASSLGPRQETQYF. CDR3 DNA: TGCGCCAGCAGCTTGGGTCCCCGCCAAGAGACCCAGTACTTC.

This CDR3 reads CASSVASSSYNEQFF. The CDR3 coding sequence is TGTGCCAGCAGCGTAGCTAGCAGCTCCTACAATGAGCAGTTCTTC. The chain uses TRBV9 and TRBJ2-1; the D gene is possibly TRBD2 (5 bases). Germline assignment: CDR1 SGDLS and CDR2 YYNGEE. V was cut by 0 bases and J by 0 bases, with 7 bases left in between. The CDR3 is 15 amino acids.